The 6 T cell receptor beta chains listed next were all sequenced from one sample in a study of response to subunit inactivated influenza vaccine. From the RT-PCR reads, TCRdb called clonotypes with MiXCR, one entry per CDR3 protein. The data show about 780,000 distinct CDR3 sequences, with 15% to 20% seen just once and approximately 11% held by the top ten. Sequencing was performed on PBMCs from blood, taken approximately 5 days after vaccination. These receptors all stem from a man in his fifties who received an inactivated influenza vaccine.

The chain combines TRBV6-1 with TRBJ2-2, with a tentative D call TRBD1 (5 bases). V was shortened by 6 bases and J by 4 bases, with 12 bases between the two germline ends. Germline assignment: CDR1 MNHNS and CDR2 SASEGT. The CDR3 has 14 residues. Here the CDR3 reads CASSPGWGTGELFF. CDR3 DNA sequence: TGTGCCAGCAGCCCAGGGTGGGGCACCGGGGAGCTGTTTTTT.

The V and J genes are TRBV7-2 and TRBJ2-2; 9 nucleotides align to TRBD2. CDR3 length: 16 amino acids. The V gene's germline CDR1 is SGHTA and CDR2 FQGNSA. Losses at the gene ends were 1 base for V and 5 bases for J; bases not matched to a gene: 5. CDR3 loop: CASSLGAGGSTGELFF. The CDR3 nucleotides read TGTGCCAGCAGCTTAGGGGCGGGAGGGAGTACCGGGGAGCTGTTTTTT.

This clonotype appeared many times. The chain couples TRBV27 to TRBJ1-3; possible D gene TRBD1, 5 bases. The germline CDR1 and CDR2 sequences are MNHEY and SMNVEV (reference sequence). The V end was cut by 3 bases, the J end by 4 bases, with 16 bases between. This CDR3 contains 16 residues. This CDR3 is CASSFHRGHQGNTIYF. The CDR3 DNA reads as TGTGCCAGCAGTTTCCATCGGGGCCATCAGGGAAACACCATATATTTT.

The V call is TRBV20-1, the J call TRBJ1-1; 7 nucleotides align to TRBD1. The CDR3 is 14 amino acids. Germline V gene data show CDR1 as DFQATT and CDR2 as SNEGSKA (reference sequence). V shed 1 base and J 4 bases; nucleotides not matched to a gene: 6. The CDR3 DNA reads as TGCAGTGCTAGAGCGCGCAGGGGGGGCACTGAAGCTTTCTTT. Its protein is CSARARRGGTEAFF.

The V call is TRBV20-1, the J call TRBJ2-4; weak D call: TRBD2 (5 bases). Germline CDR1 and CDR2: DFQATT and SNEGSKA (reference sequence). The V end was cut by 2 bases, the J end by 0 bases, with 8 bases between. This CDR3 spans 14 amino acids. The CDR3 protein is CSARTGLAKNIQYF. The CDR3 coding sequence is TGCAGTGCTAGAACCGGACTAGCCAAAAACATTCAGTACTTC.

This clonotype was seen more than once but under ten times. V is TRBV20-1 and J is TRBJ2-3, with 15 bases fitting TRBD2. J lost 5 bases, V lost 3 bases, and 15 bases had no gene match. CDR1 is DFQATT, CDR2 SNEGSKA, per germline (reference sequence). This CDR3 is built from 19 residues. CDR3 in DNA: TGCAGTGCTAGTTCTGGACTAGCGGGAGGGCCATTGGTTGGAGATACGCAGTATTTT. This codes for CSASSGLAGGPLVGDTQYF.